The 2 T cell receptor beta chains reported below all come from one sample, sequenced in a study of blood T cells in healthy people across ages. Through a sample-barcoded 5' primer and a J-beta primer mix, a second PCR was run for roughly 6 to 12 cycles. TCRdb analysed the 5' RACE reads with MiXCR anew, one entry per CDR3 protein. Here the sample spans about 1.1 million distinct CDR3 sequences, 30% to 40% being singletons. Input material: blood. The source is a man between 18 and 35 years old in good health.

This clonotype was picked up many times. CDR3 sequence reads: CASRTGSSYEQYF. The CDR3 DNA is TGTGCCAGCAGGACGGGAAGCTCCTACGAGCAGTACTTC. V is TRBV3-1 and J is TRBJ2-7; tentative D call: TRBD2 (5 bases). V was shortened by 6 bases and J by 0 bases, with 9 bases between the two germline ends. This CDR3 region has 13 residues. Germline V CDR1 and CDR2: LGHDT, YNNKEL (reference sequence).

The V and J genes are TRBV7-2 and TRBJ2-5; D uncertain. The V and J ends lost 3 bases and 0 bases respectively, with 5 bases between them. Germline lookup yields CDR1 SGHTA and CDR2 FQGNSA. The CDR3 spans 13 residues. CDR3 in amino acids: CASSLWNQETQYF. The CDR3 nucleotides are TGTGCCAGCAGCTTGTGGAACCAAGAGACCCAGTACTTC.